The source of this T cell receptor (beta chain) is a study of cytomegalovirus exposure and HLA in healthy donors. Study findings and constraints: The TCR clusters that emerged in the first cohort tended, a later analysis found, to co-occur in the 110 or so validation repertoires. Reportedly, diagnosis of cytomegalovirus status by the classifier showed high specificity and sensitivity. TCR beta chains numbering about 160 were designated cytomegalovirus-associated. Most sequenced TCRs were rare (though some public TCRs occurred in many donors).

The method was immunoSEQ multiplex PCR; TCRdb's version includes in-frame clones alone and lacks a portion of them. The sample holds some 41,000 clones; roughly 93% are singletons and the top ten take around 2.1%. With regard to this clone: What it recognizes is unknown.

Germline lookup yields CDR1 KGHSH and CDR2 LQKENI. CDR3 size: 14 residues. V dropped 6 bases and J dropped 2 bases, with 13 bases sitting between them. The sample taken for sequencing was PBMCs. The TCR comes from a woman younger than 30 in good health and CMV-seronegative. This chain connects TRBV18 to TRBJ1-1; D ambiguous. The CDR3 here is CASSPSEENTEAFF. CDR3 bases: TGTGCCAGCTCTCCCTCCGAGGAAAACACTGAAGCTTTCTTT.